A single sample is the source of the 31 T cell receptor beta chains below, sequenced in a study of shared clonotypes between healthy human individuals. Clones were read by immunoSEQ multiplex PCR, and TCRdb kept only the in-frame ones, dropping some. The sample records 800,000 to 1,200,000 clones, around 82% being singletons. Sequencing was carried out using memory CD4+ T cells from PBMCs. As to subset: CD45RA-negative fraction. The source of these receptors is a man younger than 30 in good health. Some clones in this sample may be carry-over from other donors' samples.

This clone has just a few counts. This chain links TRBV7-9 with TRBJ1-5; no definite D call. The CDR3 is made up of 14 amino acids. The germline gives CDR1 SEHNR, CDR2 FQNEAQ (reference sequence). Trimming took off 9 bases at V and 0 bases at J, with 12 bases between the two ends. CDR3 in DNA: TGTGCCAGAATTACTTTCAATAGCAATCAGCCCCAGCATTTT. Protein product: CARITFNSNQPQHF. Drawing the rest from reference TRBV7-9 and TRBJ1-5, the complete variable domain is DTGVSQNPRHKITKRGQNVTFRCDPISEHNRLYWYRQTLGQGPEFLTYFQNEAQLEKSRLLSDRFSAERPKGSFSTLEIQRTEQGDSAMYLCARITFNSNQPQHFGDGTRLSIL.

This clone came up many times. The chain links TRBV6-4 to TRBJ2-2; a weak D match, TRBD2 (6 bases). The CDR3 is 13 residues long. The germline V gene has CDR1 MRHNA and CDR2 SNTAGT. V was trimmed by 6 bases and J by 3 bases, leaving 8 bases between them. CDR3 coding DNA: TGTGCCAGCAGCGGGACTTACACCGGGGAGCTGTTTTTT. Translated: CASSGTYTGELFF.

This clone was seen a handful of times. The chain uses TRBV5-4 and TRBJ1-2; TRBD1 aligns across 7 bases. The J segment lost 5 bases and the V segment lost 3 bases, leaving 13 bases of the junction unmatched. The germline V gene has CDR1 SGHNT and CDR2 YYREEE (reference sequence). The length of the CDR3 is 16 residues. The CDR3 sequence: CASSSQGGGGPYGYTF. The CDR3 nucleotides are TGTGCCAGCAGCTCCCAGGGGGGGGGCGGACCTTATGGCTACACCTTC.

This chain links TRBV7-3 with TRBJ2-1; D tentatively fits TRBD1 or TRBD2 (5 bases each). Germline V CDR1 and CDR2: SGHTA, FQGTGA. Trimming took 5 bases from V and 4 from J, leaving 9 bases between them. This CDR3 is 13 amino acids long. The CDR3 DNA reads as TGTGCCAGCAGCGCCGGGACGTACAATGAGCAGTTCTTC. This sequence encodes CASSAGTYNEQFF.

In regard to this clone: This likely came from a read error, as a far larger clone is one base away. This chain links TRBV6-6 with TRBJ2-1; 7 bases match TRBD2. This CDR3 has 12 residues. CDR1 and CDR2 from the germline V gene are MNHNY and SVGAGI (reference sequence). V shed 6 bases and J 6 bases; nucleotides not matched to a gene: 2. DNA of the CDR3: TGTGCCAGCAGCCCGGGGGGCAATGAGCAGTTCTTC. Translating gives CASSPGGNEQFF.

V is TRBV5-1 and J is TRBJ2-3, with D perhaps given as TRBD1 or TRBD2 (5 bases each). This CDR3 region has 19 residues. V lost 4 bases and J 0 bases, leaving 24 bases between the germline ends. The germline V gene has CDR1 SGHRS and CDR2 YFSETQ. Here the CDR3 reads CASSPLPLGTSGSTDTQYF. The CDR3 DNA follows: TGCGCCAGCAGCCCCCTGCCCCTCGGGACGTCCGGTAGCACAGATACGCAGTATTTT.

This chain joins TRBV6-1 and TRBJ2-7; 9 bases are a match to TRBD1. The CDR3 length is 13 residues. In germline, CDR1 is MNHNS, CDR2 SASEGT. Losses at the gene ends were 10 bases for V and 2 bases for J; bases not matched to a gene: 6. The CDR3 spells CATWGQGTYEQYF. CDR3 in DNA: TGTGCCACCTGGGGACAGGGCACCTACGAGCAGTACTTC.

With regard to this clone: A much larger clone differs by one base, so this may be a read error. At the DNA level, this CDR3 is encoded by other sequences in the same sample as well. The chain joins TRBV5-6 to TRBJ2-5; 7 bases fit TRBD2. This CDR3 is 13 amino acids long. Trimming removed 2 bases from V and 5 bases from J; junction bases left unmatched: 3. Germline V gene lookup returns CDR1 SGHDT and CDR2 YYEEEE. Here the CDR3 DNA reads TGTGCCAGCAGCTTAAGGGGAGGGGAGACCCAGTACTTC. Translating it yields CASSLRGGETQYF. Combining the CDR3 with reference TRBV5-6 and TRBJ2-5 gives the whole variable domain DAGVTQSPTHLIKTRGQQVTLRCSPKSGHDTVSWYQQALGQGPQFIFQYYEEEERQRGNFPDRFSGHQFPNYSSELNVNALLLGDSALYLCASSLRGGETQYFGPGTRLLVL.

V usage is TRBV5-1 and J usage is TRBJ2-1; D perhaps matches TRBD2 (6 bases). The CDR3 consists of 16 residues. Trimming left V 2 bases short and J 5 bases short, with 17 bases between. CDR1 and CDR2 from the germline V gene are SGHRS and YFSETQ. DNA of the CDR3: TGCGCCAGCAGCTTCCAGGAGGGGCGAGCCCACAATGAGCAGTTCTTC. Encoded protein: CASSFQEGRAHNEQFF. Combining the CDR3 with reference TRBV5-1 and TRBJ2-1 gives the whole variable domain KAGVTQTPRYLIKTRGQQVTLSCSPISGHRSVSWYQQTPGQGLQFLFEYFSETQRNKGNFPGRFSGRQFSNSRSEMNVSTLELGDSALYLCASSFQEGRAHNEQFFGPGTRLTVL.

The chain couples TRBV6-1 to TRBJ1-1, with 7 bases identical to TRBD1. The CDR3 has 14 amino acids. Germline CDR1 and CDR2: MNHNS and SASEGT. With 7 bases clipped from V and 7 bases from J, the junction kept 12 bases outside the gene matches. Here the CDR3 reads CASNKITGQIEAFF. CDR3 nucleotide sequence: TGTGCCAGCAATAAGATCACGGGACAGATTGAAGCTTTCTTT.

The V and J genes are TRBV7-9 and TRBJ2-3; 8 bases fit TRBD2. The V and J ends lost 5 bases and 6 bases, in that order; junction bases with no gene match: 16. There are 17 residues in the CDR3. Germline CDR1 is SEHNR and CDR2 is FQNEAQ (reference sequence). CDR3 nucleotide sequence: TGTGCCAGCAGCCAAAGGGGACTAGGCCCCCGGTTGGATACGCAGTATTTT. Translating gives CASSQRGLGPRLDTQYF.

The rearrangement links TRBV9 to TRBJ2-7, with 9 bases matching TRBD1. V trimming: 4 bases; J trimming: 4 bases; junction bases outside the gene matches: 3. CDR1 SGDLS and CDR2 YYNGEE come from the germline V gene. The CDR3 spans 13 residues. CDR3 sequence (DNA): TGTGCCAGCAGCACAGGGGGCGGGTACGAGCAGTACTTC. Translation gives CASSTGGGYEQYF.

The CDR3 region has the DNA TGTGCCAGCAGTCCTTGGACAGCGAACACCGGGGAGCTGTTTTTT. Protein: CASSPWTANTGELFF. The rearrangement uses TRBV2 and TRBJ2-2; tentative D call: TRBD1 (6 bases). Trimming took off 5 bases at V and 0 bases at J, with 10 bases between the two ends. The CDR3 length is 15 residues. Germline assignment: CDR1 SNHLY and CDR2 FYNNEI.

Only a few counts were recorded for this clone. This sequence joins TRBV2 and TRBJ2-7; D perhaps matches TRBD1 (5 bases). V lost 7 bases and J 4 bases, leaving 17 bases between the germline ends. The CDR3 sequence is 14 residues long. CDR1 and CDR2 from the germline V gene are SNHLY and FYNNEI. The CDR3 DNA reads TGTGCCAGCAATCAATCCCCAGGGTTTTACGAGCAGTACTTC. Translating gives CASNQSPGFYEQYF.

This chain links TRBV30 with TRBJ2-1; 13 nucleotides line up with TRBD2. The germline gives CDR1 GTSNPN, CDR2 SVGIG (reference sequence). V gave up 5 bases and J gave up 7 bases; unmatched junction bases: 5. This CDR3 has 14 amino acids. Here the CDR3 DNA reads TGTGCCTGGCGAACTAGCGGGAGGGCGAATGAGCAGTTCTTC. Translated: CAWRTSGRANEQFF.

V gene TRBV5-1 combines with J gene TRBJ2-7; 12 bases match TRBD2. After removal of 5 bases from V and 5 bases from J, the junction contained 20 bases not matched to a gene. The CDR3 has 19 amino acids. From germline, CDR1 is SGHRS and CDR2 YFSETQ. The CDR3 DNA sequence: TGCGCCAGCAGTCCCACGGTGCTAGCGGGAGGGCCGACCCTCAACGAGCAGTACTTC. Its translation is CASSPTVLAGGPTLNEQYF.

V is TRBV10-2 and J is TRBJ1-2; D is perhaps TRBD1 (5 bases). This CDR3 contains 13 residues. The germline CDR1 and CDR2 sequences are WSHSY and SAAADI. V lost 3 bases, J lost 8 bases, and 13 bases lay in between. The CDR3 is CASSDPGLRGYTF. The CDR3 nucleotides are TGCGCCAGCAGTGACCCAGGGCTTAGGGGCTACACCTTC.

V gene TRBV5-1 combines with J gene TRBJ2-5; maybe TRBD2 (5 bases). V lost 0 bases and J lost 5, with 8 bases in between. Germline CDR1 reads SGHRS; CDR2 reads YFSETQ. The CDR3 contains 13 residues. The CDR3 DNA follows: TGCGCCAGCAGCTTGGGGGAGCTTGAGACCCAGTACTTC. This codes for CASSLGELETQYF.

This chain joins TRBV6-5 and TRBJ2-7; D is possibly TRBD1 or TRBD2 (5 bases each). This CDR3 spans 13 amino acids. Trimming stripped 6 bases from V and 6 bases from J, with 15 bases between. Germline values: CDR1 MNHEY, CDR2 SVGAGI. This CDR3 reads CASRIIGTGEQYF. The CDR3 DNA follows: TGTGCCAGCAGAATAATAGGGACGGGCGAGCAGTACTTC.

This chain links TRBV18 with TRBJ2-5; D is unresolved. Germline assignment: CDR1 KGHSH and CDR2 LQKENI. The CDR3 runs 13 residues. Trimming took 8 bases from V and 5 from J, leaving 15 bases between them. The CDR3 DNA reads TGTGCCAGCCAAGGGCTTCCCTGGGAGACCCAGTACTTC. Translation: CASQGLPWETQYF.

Notes on this clone: In the same sample, other DNA sequences code for this CDR3. J is TRBJ2-3 and V is TRBV5-1; 11 bases map to TRBD2. Losses at the gene ends were 4 bases for V and 3 bases for J; bases not matched to a gene: 4. Germline lookup yields CDR1 SGHRS and CDR2 YFSETQ. The CDR3 loop spans 15 amino acids. The CDR3 DNA follows: TGCGCCAGCAGCCTAGCGGGAGGCCCTACAGATACGCAGTATTTT. Amino acids: CASSLAGGPTDTQYF. The full variable domain, in which reference TRBV5-1 and TRBJ2-3 provide the parts outside the CDR3, is KAGVTQTPRYLIKTRGQQVTLSCSPISGHRSVSWYQQTPGQGLQFLFEYFSETQRNKGNFPGRFSGRQFSNSRSEMNVSTLELGDSALYLCASSLAGGPTDTQYFGPGTRLTVL.

J is TRBJ2-1 and V is TRBV5-1; 13 bases match TRBD2. This CDR3 comprises 16 residues. Losses at the gene ends were 4 bases for V and 10 bases for J; bases not matched to a gene: 11. Germline-derived CDR1 and CDR2 are SGHRS and YFSETQ. The CDR3 region is CASSPWTSGSSREQFF. The CDR3 DNA follows: TGCGCCAGCAGCCCTTGGACTAGCGGGAGTTCTCGGGAGCAGTTCTTC. The full variable domain, rest sourced from reference TRBV5-1 and TRBJ2-1, is KAGVTQTPRYLIKTRGQQVTLSCSPISGHRSVSWYQQTPGQGLQFLFEYFSETQRNKGNFPGRFSGRQFSNSRSEMNVSTLELGDSALYLCASSPWTSGSSREQFFGPGTRLTVL.

V usage is TRBV6-5 and J usage is TRBJ2-2; no clear D gene. The germline V gene has CDR1 MNHEY and CDR2 SVGAGI. V lost 0 bases and J 1 base, leaving 6 bases between the germline ends. The CDR3 is made up of 15 amino acids. CDR3 sequence: CASSYSAGNTGELFF. The CDR3 DNA reads as TGTGCCAGCAGTTACTCCGCCGGGAACACCGGGGAGCTGTTTTTT.

V is TRBV25-1 and J is TRBJ1-5, with D unclear. The germline CDR1 and CDR2 sequences are MGHDK and SYGVNS. The CDR3 is 11 residues long. V lost 7 bases and J lost 4, with 5 bases in between. CDR3 region: CASKENQPQHF. The CDR3, as DNA: TGTGCCAGCAAGGAGAATCAGCCCCAGCATTTT.

The V call is TRBV6-5, the J call TRBJ2-7; 8 bases match TRBD1. V trimming: 2 bases; J trimming: 3 bases; junction bases outside the gene matches: 6. From germline, CDR1 is MNHEY and CDR2 SVGAGI. The CDR3 contains 15 residues. The CDR3: CASSYRKTGDYEQYF. CDR3 in DNA: TGTGCCAGCAGTTACCGAAAGACAGGGGACTACGAGCAGTACTTC.

This clone occurred a few times. The chain has TRBV4-1 and TRBJ1-5; no reliable D call. Germline assignment: CDR1 MGHRA and CDR2 YSYEKL. The CDR3 has 14 residues. V lost 8 bases and J 2 bases, leaving 13 bases between the germline ends. CDR3 amino acids: CASQAEGGNQPQHF. CDR3 coding DNA: TGCGCCAGCCAGGCGGAAGGCGGCAATCAGCCCCAGCATTTT.

The V call is TRBV28, the J call TRBJ2-3, with 14 bases fitting TRBD2. V was clipped by 6 bases and J by 4 bases; unmatched bases: 3. The CDR3 consists of 15 residues. Germline CDR1 and CDR2: MDHEN and SYDVKM. The CDR3: CASRLTSGRADTQYF. Written as DNA, the CDR3 is TGTGCCAGCAGGCTGACTAGCGGGAGGGCAGATACGCAGTATTTT.

The chain has TRBV11-2 and TRBJ2-1; 11 positions agree with TRBD2. The CDR3 spans 15 residues. Looked up from germline, CDR1 is SGHAT and CDR2 is FQNNGV. The ends lost 4 bases at V and 3 bases at J; junction bases unmatched: 2. DNA of the CDR3: TGTGCCAGCAGCTGGGGACTAGCGGACTACAATGAGCAGTTCTTC. It translates to CASSWGLADYNEQFF. The entire variable domain, with the rest obtained from reference TRBV11-2 and TRBJ2-1, is as follows: EAGVAQSPRYKIIEKRQSVAFWCNPISGHATLYWYQQILGQGPKLLIQFQNNGVVDDSQLPKDRFSAERLKGVDSTLKIQPAKLEDSAVYLCASSWGLADYNEQFFGPGTRLTVL.

The chain links TRBV28 to TRBJ2-7; D call uncertain. Germline V gives CDR1 MDHEN, CDR2 SYDVKM. The CDR3 contains 11 residues. Trimming shortened V by 5 bases and J by 7 bases, and 9 bases separated the two germline ends. CDR3 loop: CASSEVEEQYF. CDR3 nucleotides: TGTGCCAGCAGTGAGGTGGAGGAGCAGTACTTC.

This clone was detected only once. The CDR3 nucleotides read TGTGCCAGTAACTTCCTCGGGCTAGCGGGGTACAATGAGCAGTTCTTC. Its protein is CASNFLGLAGYNEQFF. The J gene is TRBJ2-1, the V gene TRBV19; 9 bases fit TRBD2. The CDR3 spans 16 residues. The germline CDR1 and CDR2 sequences are LNHDA and SQIVND (reference sequence). The V segment lost 7 bases and the J segment 4 bases; nucleotides outside the gene matches: 11.

This chain uses TRBV30 with TRBJ2-7; D may be TRBD1 or TRBD2 (5 bases each). V was trimmed by 2 bases and J by 7 bases, leaving 12 bases between them. Germline V gene sequence: CDR1 GTSNPN, CDR2 SVGIG (reference sequence). This CDR3 region has 12 residues. CDR3 protein: CAWSPGRREQYF. CDR3 nucleotide sequence: TGTGCCTGGAGTCCGGGGCGTAGGGAGCAGTACTTC.